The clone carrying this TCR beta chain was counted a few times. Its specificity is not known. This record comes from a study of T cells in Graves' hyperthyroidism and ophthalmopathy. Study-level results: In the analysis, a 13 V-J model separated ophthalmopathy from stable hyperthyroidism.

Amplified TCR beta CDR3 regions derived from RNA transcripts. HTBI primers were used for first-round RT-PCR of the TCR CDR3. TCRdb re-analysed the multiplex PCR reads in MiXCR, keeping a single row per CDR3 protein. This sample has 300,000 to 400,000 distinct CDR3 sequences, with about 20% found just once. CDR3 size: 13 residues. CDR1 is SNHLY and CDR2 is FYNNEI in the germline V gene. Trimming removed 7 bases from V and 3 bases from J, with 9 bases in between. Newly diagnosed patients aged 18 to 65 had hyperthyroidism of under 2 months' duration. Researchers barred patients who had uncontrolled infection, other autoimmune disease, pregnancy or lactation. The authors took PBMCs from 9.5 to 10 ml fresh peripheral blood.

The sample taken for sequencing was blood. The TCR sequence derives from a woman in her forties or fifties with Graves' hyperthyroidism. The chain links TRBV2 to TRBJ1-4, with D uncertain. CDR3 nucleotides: TGTGCCAGCATTCATTTTCCTAATGAAAAACTGTTTTTT. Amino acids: CASIHFPNEKLFF.